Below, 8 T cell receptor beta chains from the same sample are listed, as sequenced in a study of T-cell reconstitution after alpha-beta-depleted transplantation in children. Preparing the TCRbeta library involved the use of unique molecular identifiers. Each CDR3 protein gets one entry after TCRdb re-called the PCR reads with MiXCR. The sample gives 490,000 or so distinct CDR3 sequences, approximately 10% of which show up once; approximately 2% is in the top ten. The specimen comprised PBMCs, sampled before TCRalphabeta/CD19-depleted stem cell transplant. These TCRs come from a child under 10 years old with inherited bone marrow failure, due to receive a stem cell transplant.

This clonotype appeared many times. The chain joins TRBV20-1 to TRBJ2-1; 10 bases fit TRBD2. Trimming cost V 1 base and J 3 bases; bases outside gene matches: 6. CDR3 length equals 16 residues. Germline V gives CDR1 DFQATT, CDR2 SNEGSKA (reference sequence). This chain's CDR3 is CSARGPLAGDYNEQFF. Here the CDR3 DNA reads TGCAGTGCTAGAGGGCCTCTAGCGGGGGACTACAATGAGCAGTTCTTC.

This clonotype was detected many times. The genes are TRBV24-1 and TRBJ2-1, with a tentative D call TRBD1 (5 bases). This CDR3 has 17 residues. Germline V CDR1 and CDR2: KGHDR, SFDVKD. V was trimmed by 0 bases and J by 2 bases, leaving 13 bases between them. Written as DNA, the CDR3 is TGTGCCACCAGTGATTTGGGGGCGAGAGGAACCTACAATGAGCAGTTCTTC. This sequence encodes CATSDLGARGTYNEQFF.

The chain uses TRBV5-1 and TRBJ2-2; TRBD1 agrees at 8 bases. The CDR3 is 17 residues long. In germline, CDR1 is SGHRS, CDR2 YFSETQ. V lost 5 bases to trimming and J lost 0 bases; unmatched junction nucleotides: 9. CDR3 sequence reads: CASSSYRTGPNTGELFF. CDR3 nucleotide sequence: TGCGCCAGCAGTTCGTATCGGACAGGGCCGAACACCGGGGAGCTGTTTTTT.

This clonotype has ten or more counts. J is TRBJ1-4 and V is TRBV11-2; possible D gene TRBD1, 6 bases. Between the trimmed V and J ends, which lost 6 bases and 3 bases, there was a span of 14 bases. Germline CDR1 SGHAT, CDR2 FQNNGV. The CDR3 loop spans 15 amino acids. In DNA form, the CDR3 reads TGTGCCAGCAGAGATGGGACAACACCTAATGAAAAACTGTTTTTT. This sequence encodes CASRDGTTPNEKLFF.

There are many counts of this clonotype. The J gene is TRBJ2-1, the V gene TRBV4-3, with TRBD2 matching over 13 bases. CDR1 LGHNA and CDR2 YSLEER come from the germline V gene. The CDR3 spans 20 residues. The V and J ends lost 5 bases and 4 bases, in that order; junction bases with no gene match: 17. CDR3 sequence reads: CASSARWTSGSHTAYNEQFF. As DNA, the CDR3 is TGCGCCAGCAGCGCCCGCTGGACTAGCGGGAGCCACACGGCGTACAATGAGCAGTTCTTC.

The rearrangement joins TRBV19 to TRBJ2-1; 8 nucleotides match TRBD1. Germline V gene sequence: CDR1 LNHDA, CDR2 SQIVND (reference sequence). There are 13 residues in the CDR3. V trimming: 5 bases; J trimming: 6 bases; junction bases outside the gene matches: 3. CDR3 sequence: CASSETGVNEQFF. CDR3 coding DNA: TGTGCCAGTAGTGAGACAGGGGTCAATGAGCAGTTCTTC.

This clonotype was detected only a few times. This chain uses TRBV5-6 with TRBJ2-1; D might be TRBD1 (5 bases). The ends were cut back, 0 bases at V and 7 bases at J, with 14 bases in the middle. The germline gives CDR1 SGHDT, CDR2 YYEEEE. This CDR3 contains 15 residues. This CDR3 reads CASSLDLGLENEQFF. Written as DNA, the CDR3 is TGTGCCAGCAGCTTGGATCTGGGGCTGGAGAATGAGCAGTTCTTC.

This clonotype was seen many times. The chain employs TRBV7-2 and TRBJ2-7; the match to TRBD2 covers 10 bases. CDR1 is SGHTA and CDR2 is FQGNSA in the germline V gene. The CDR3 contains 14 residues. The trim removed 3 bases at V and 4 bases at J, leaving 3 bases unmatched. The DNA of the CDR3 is TGTGCCAGCAGCTTTAAAGCGGGAGGGTACGAGCAGTACTTC. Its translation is CASSFKAGGYEQYF.